This note documents a single T cell receptor (beta chain) sequence. The antigen is unknown. The sample belongs to a study of cytomegalovirus exposure and HLA in healthy donors. Turning to the study itself: There were approximately 81 million unique TCRs (from HLA-typed donors) in an early data release.

Study observations and caveats: A few CMV-associated chains were confirmed in vitro to be specific for CMV antigens. Earlier analysis found most TCR beta V segments productive about 87% or about 30% of the time. The study designated some 180 TCR beta chains cytomegalovirus-associated.

13 Jbeta primers and 60 Vbeta primers were used for the PCR. Sequencing was performed with immunoSEQ multiplex PCR; in TCRdb, only in-frame clones are kept and a portion is missing. The data show under 130,000 clones, 74% seen once. CDR3 size: 15 residues. From germline, CDR1 is MRHNA and CDR2 SNTAGT. The ends were cut back, 7 bases at V and 0 bases at J, with 15 bases in the middle. This clonotype was sampled from a man aged 50-60 years in good health and CMV-seropositive. The chain combines TRBV6-4 with TRBJ1-1; no clear D gene. The sequencing input was PBMCs. Here the CDR3 reads CASKIEPSMNTEAFF. The CDR3, as DNA: TGTGCCAGCAAAATAGAACCCTCCATGAACACTGAAGCTTTCTTT.